This T cell receptor beta chain was obtained from a study of T cells after yellow fever vaccination. Study details: SMART-Seq v4 Ultra Low Input handled preparation of low-cell-number fractions.

This clonotype was detected ten times or more. What it binds is not known. TCRdb processed the 5' RACE reads anew with MiXCR; each CDR3 protein has one entry. Found here are approximately 330,000 distinct CDR3 sequences, 4.1% of them singletons; the top ten hold roughly 24%. Study-level findings and limits: The CD4 and CD8 compartments had a small share of their clonotypes in common. Peak timing came faster in the weaker secondary response, day 5 versus 15.

The ends were cut back, 0 bases at V and 5 bases at J, with 11 bases in the middle. This CDR3 is built from 14 residues. Germline CDR1 is MGHRA and CDR2 is YSYEKL. This receptor was obtained from a man between 18 and 35 years old who received the YFV17D yellow fever vaccine. This specimen was PBMCs, taken 5 days after the yellow fever booster vaccination. J is TRBJ2-7 and V is TRBV4-1; maybe TRBD1 (5 bases). This CDR3 reads CASSQDGVGDEQYF. The CDR3, as DNA: TGCGCCAGCAGCCAAGATGGGGTAGGGGACGAGCAGTACTTC.